A selection of T cell receptor beta chains follows, all from one sample in a study of cytomegalovirus exposure and HLA in healthy donors. TCRdb keeps only in-frame clones here, not all; method: immunoSEQ multiplex PCR. The table has around 99,000 clones, 76% seen once. The sequenced sample consisted of PBMCs. The receptors derive from a woman aged 50 to 60 in good health and CMV-seropositive. The CDR3 runs from the conserved cysteine through the conserved F or W. Fields, in order: clone size, V gene, J gene, D gene, CDR3 DNA, CDR3 protein. The D gene is left open where the match is weak. Clone size is not always given. Where it is, it says once, few, many or a class for expanded clones.

clone size: .
V gene: TRBV7-9
J gene: TRBJ2-4
D gene: TRBD1
CDR3 DNA: TGTGCCAGCAGCTCCGGACAGGGGTCCAACAGTCAGTACTTC
CDR3 protein: CASSSGQGSNSQYF

clone size: .
V gene: TRBV27
J gene: TRBJ2-7
D gene: .
CDR3 DNA: TGTGCCAGCAGTTTCGCCGGGCGGGTCAGCTCCTACGAGCAGTACTTC
CDR3 protein: CASSFAGRVSSYEQYF

clone size: .
V gene: TRBV6-5
J gene: TRBJ1-1
D gene: .
CDR3 DNA: TGTGCCAGCACCCAACCAGGGCGGAACACTGAAGCTTTCTTT
CDR3 protein: CASTQPGRNTEAFF

clone size: .
V gene: TRBV21-1
J gene: TRBJ2-7
D gene: .
CDR3 DNA: TGTGCCATCTCAACGGTTTCCTACGAGCAGTACTTC
CDR3 protein: CAISTVSYEQYF

clone size: .
V gene: TRBV7-9
J gene: TRBJ2-7
D gene: TRBD2
CDR3 DNA: TGTTCCAGCAGCTTAGCCGGGGGGGCTTCCTACGAGCAGTACTTC
CDR3 protein: CSSSLAGGASYEQYF

clone size: .
V gene: TRBV7-2
J gene: TRBJ1-4
D gene: .
CDR3 DNA: TGTGCCAGCAGTCCCGGACTGTTAAATGAAAAACTGTTTTTT
CDR3 protein: CASSPGLLNEKLFF

clone size: once
V gene: TRBV7-7
J gene: TRBJ2-7
D gene: .
CDR3 DNA: TGTGCCAGCAGCTTAACCTTAGGGGGCGCCGGGGGCGAGCAGTACTTC
CDR3 protein: CASSLTLGGAGGEQYF

clone size: few
V gene: TRBV5-1
J gene: TRBJ2-3
D gene: .
CDR3 DNA: TGCGCCAGCAGAGTTGGGGAGGCAGATACGCAGTATTTT
CDR3 protein: CASRVGEADTQYF

clone size: few
V gene: TRBV7-2
J gene: TRBJ2-5
D gene: TRBD2
CDR3 DNA: TGTGCCAGCAGCGGGTCTAGCGGTACCCAAGAGACCCAGTACTTC
CDR3 protein: CASSGSSGTQETQYF

clone size: .
V gene: TRBV19
J gene: TRBJ1-4
D gene: .
CDR3 DNA: TGTGCCAGTTCCAGTCGGGGGGGACTCCAGGCCGAAAAACTGTTTTTT
CDR3 protein: CASSSRGGLQAEKLFF

clone size: .
V gene: TRBV5-5
J gene: TRBJ2-3
D gene: TRBD2
CDR3 DNA: TGTGCCAGCAGCTTGGTGGGACTAGCTCCAGATACGCAGTATTTT
CDR3 protein: CASSLVGLAPDTQYF

clone size: .
V gene: TRBV7-2
J gene: TRBJ1-5
D gene: .
CDR3 DNA: TGTGCCAGCAGCTCTTCATTGGGAGGTCAGCCCCAGCATTTT
CDR3 protein: CASSSSLGGQPQHF

clone size: once
V gene: TRBV10-1
J gene: TRBJ2-1
D gene: .
CDR3 DNA: TGCGCCAGCAGTGGGACTTCCCGGACCTACAATGAGCAGTTCTTC
CDR3 protein: CASSGTSRTYNEQFF

clone size: .
V gene: TRBV5-6
J gene: TRBJ2-7
D gene: .
CDR3 DNA: TGTGCCAGCAGCGCGGGACTGAGCACCTACGAGCAGTACTTC
CDR3 protein: CASSAGLSTYEQYF

clone size: .
V gene: TRBV5-1
J gene: TRBJ2-1
D gene: .
CDR3 DNA: TGCGCCAGCAGCAGAGGACAGTGGGATGAGCAGTTCTTC
CDR3 protein: CASSRGQWDEQFF

clone size: .
V gene: TRBV14
J gene: TRBJ1-2
D gene: .
CDR3 DNA: TGTGCCAGCAGCCCATGGGATGACAGCAACTATGGCTACACCTTC
CDR3 protein: CASSPWDDSNYGYTF

clone size: .
V gene: TRBV9
J gene: TRBJ2-7
D gene: TRBD2
CDR3 DNA: TGTGCCAGCAGCCCAGTAGCGGGAGTACGTGACGAGCAGTACTTC
CDR3 protein: CASSPVAGVRDEQYF

clone size: .
V gene: TRBV11-2
J gene: TRBJ2-5
D gene: TRBD2
CDR3 DNA: TGTGCCAGCAGCTTCCGGGGGGGTAGGGGCCCCCAAGAGACCCAGTACTTC
CDR3 protein: CASSFRGGRGPQETQYF

clone size: .
V gene: TRBV7-8
J gene: TRBJ2-1
D gene: .
CDR3 DNA: TGTGCCAGCAGCTTATCCCTTCGGAGGTTCAGCTCCTACAATGAGCAGTTCTTC
CDR3 protein: CASSLSLRRFSSYNEQFF

clone size: .
V gene: TRBV19
J gene: TRBJ2-5
D gene: TRBD1
CDR3 DNA: TGTGCCAGTAGTATCGCGACACCAGGGGGTCAAGAGACCCAGTACTTC
CDR3 protein: CASSIATPGGQETQYF

clone size: .
V gene: TRBV4-3
J gene: TRBJ2-7
D gene: .
CDR3 DNA: TGCGCCAGCAGCCTGTTGCTTAGCTCCTACGAGCAGTACTTC
CDR3 protein: CASSLLLSSYEQYF

clone size: .
V gene: TRBV7-2
J gene: TRBJ2-4
D gene: .
CDR3 DNA: TGTGCCAGCAGCTTAGGGGGGGAGAGGTTGGCCAAAAACATTCAGTACTTC
CDR3 protein: CASSLGGERLAKNIQYF

clone size: .
V gene: TRBV18
J gene: TRBJ2-7
D gene: TRBD2
CDR3 DNA: TGTGCCAGCTCACCACGCACTAGCGGGGAGTACGAGCAGTACTTC
CDR3 protein: CASSPRTSGEYEQYF

clone size: .
V gene: TRBV13
J gene: TRBJ2-5
D gene: TRBD2
CDR3 DNA: TGTGCCAGCAGCTTAGTGGTCGGAGCGGGGGCAGAAGAGACCCAGTACTTC
CDR3 protein: CASSLVVGAGAEETQYF

clone size: .
V gene: TRBV7-2
J gene: TRBJ1-3
D gene: .
CDR3 DNA: TGTGCCAGCAGCTTAGGGGCTCCGAACACCATATATTTT
CDR3 protein: CASSLGAPNTIYF

clone size: .
V gene: TRBV18
J gene: TRBJ1-4
D gene: TRBD1
CDR3 DNA: TGTGCCAGCTCCCCGGGGACAGATGAAAAACTGTTTTTT
CDR3 protein: CASSPGTDEKLFF

clone size: .
V gene: TRBV11-2
J gene: TRBJ2-1
D gene: .
CDR3 DNA: TGTGCCAGCAGCCCTGGGGGGGGGCCCGATGAGCAGTTCTTC
CDR3 protein: CASSPGGGPDEQFF

clone size: few
V gene: TRBV4-3
J gene: TRBJ1-1
D gene: .
CDR3 DNA: TGCGCCAGCAGCCAAGACTTCGGGGACACTGAAGCTTTCTTT
CDR3 protein: CASSQDFGDTEAFF

clone size: few
V gene: TRBV14
J gene: TRBJ2-1
D gene: .
CDR3 DNA: TGTGCCAGCAGCCAACAGGACTACTACAATGAGCAGTTCTTC
CDR3 protein: CASSQQDYYNEQFF

clone size: .
V gene: TRBV21-1
J gene: TRBJ2-5
D gene: .
CDR3 DNA: TGTGCCAGCAGCAAAGGAGGGCTCCGGGAGGGGACCCAAGAGACCCAGTACTTC
CDR3 protein: CASSKGGLREGTQETQYF

clone size: .
V gene: TRBV12-5
J gene: TRBJ2-7
D gene: TRBD1
CDR3 DNA: TGTGCTAGTCGGGACAGAAGCTCCTACGAGCAGTACTTC
CDR3 protein: CASRDRSSYEQYF

clone size: .
V gene: TRBV15
J gene: TRBJ2-3
D gene: TRBD2
CDR3 DNA: TGTGCCACCAGCAGAGAACTAGCGGGGGGCGCAGATACGCAGTATTTT
CDR3 protein: CATSRELAGGADTQYF

clone size: .
V gene: TRBV5-1
J gene: TRBJ2-1
D gene: TRBD2
CDR3 DNA: TGCGCCAGCCAGAAGGCGGGAGATCTCTACAATGAGCAGTTCTTC
CDR3 protein: CASQKAGDLYNEQFF

clone size: .
V gene: TRBV7-2
J gene: TRBJ2-1
D gene: .
CDR3 DNA: TGTGCCAGCAGCTTAACAGGGTTCGAGCAGTTCTTC
CDR3 protein: CASSLTGFEQFF

clone size: few
V gene: TRBV6-1
J gene: TRBJ1-2
D gene: .
CDR3 DNA: TGTGCCAGCAGTGAAAGAGGAGGGCTCGGCTACACCTTC
CDR3 protein: CASSERGGLGYTF

clone size: .
V gene: TRBV27
J gene: TRBJ1-4
D gene: .
CDR3 DNA: TGTGCCAGCAGTTTGCAGTTCACTAATGAAAAACTGTTTTTT
CDR3 protein: CASSLQFTNEKLFF

clone size: .
V gene: TRBV5-1
J gene: TRBJ2-7
D gene: TRBD2
CDR3 DNA: TGCGCCAGCAGCTTGTACCCGGGGGGATCAGCCTACGAGCAGTACTTC
CDR3 protein: CASSLYPGGSAYEQYF

clone size: .
V gene: TRBV6-1
J gene: TRBJ2-3
D gene: .
CDR3 DNA: TGTGCCAGCAGTGAAGGGACACGAGATACGCAGTATTTT
CDR3 protein: CASSEGTRDTQYF

clone size: .
V gene: TRBV7-9
J gene: TRBJ2-2
D gene: TRBD1
CDR3 DNA: TGTGCCAGCAGCTTGACAGGGGGGATCGGGGAGCTGTTTTTT
CDR3 protein: CASSLTGGIGELFF

clone size: .
V gene: TRBV5-5
J gene: TRBJ2-5
D gene: .
CDR3 DNA: TGTGCCAGCAGCTTGGCGACAGTCCAAGAGACCCAGTACTTC
CDR3 protein: CASSLATVQETQYF

clone size: .
V gene: TRBV6-5
J gene: TRBJ2-7
D gene: TRBD1
CDR3 DNA: TGTGCCAGCAGTTACTCGACAGGGGACCTTAGGGAGCAGTACTTC
CDR3 protein: CASSYSTGDLREQYF

clone size: few
V gene: TRBV5-4
J gene: TRBJ2-7
D gene: .
CDR3 DNA: TGTGCCAGCAGCGCCGACAGGAGGTCCTACGAGCAGTACTTC
CDR3 protein: CASSADRRSYEQYF

clone size: .
V gene: TRBV2
J gene: TRBJ1-1
D gene: .
CDR3 DNA: TGTGCCAGCAAAGATCCAGGGAAACAAGCTTTCTTT
CDR3 protein: CASKDPGKQAFF

clone size: .
V gene: TRBV7-6
J gene: TRBJ2-1
D gene: TRBD1
CDR3 DNA: TGTGCCAGCAGCTCCGGGACAGGGCTTTATAATGAGCAGTTCTTC
CDR3 protein: CASSSGTGLYNEQFF

clone size: .
V gene: TRBV5-1
J gene: TRBJ2-7
D gene: .
CDR3 DNA: TGCGCCAGCAGCTTTACAGGGCACTCCTACGAGCAGTACTTC
CDR3 protein: CASSFTGHSYEQYF

clone size: .
V gene: TRBV6-7
J gene: TRBJ2-1
D gene: TRBD2
CDR3 DNA: TGTGCCAGCAGTTACGGACTAGCGGGGGGGTACAATGAGCAGTTCTTC
CDR3 protein: CASSYGLAGGYNEQFF

clone size: few
V gene: TRBV6-5
J gene: TRBJ1-2
D gene: TRBD1
CDR3 DNA: TGTGCCAGCAGCCCGGGACAGGACTATGGCTACACCTTC
CDR3 protein: CASSPGQDYGYTF

clone size: few
V gene: TRBV5-4
J gene: TRBJ1-4
D gene: TRBD1
CDR3 DNA: TGTGCCAGCAGCTTGGCCCCTACCCAGGGGGTGGATGAAAAACTGTTTTTT
CDR3 protein: CASSLAPTQGVDEKLFF

clone size: .
V gene: TRBV5-8
J gene: TRBJ1-6
D gene: .
CDR3 DNA: TGTGCCAGCAGCTTGGGTACAGGATTGGATAATTCACCCCTCCACTTT
CDR3 protein: CASSLGTGLDNSPLHF

clone size: .
V gene: TRBV18
J gene: TRBJ2-1
D gene: .
CDR3 DNA: TGTGCCAGCTCACCAAACCCGGAGGCTGAGCAGTTCTTC
CDR3 protein: CASSPNPEAEQFF

clone size: .
V gene: TRBV7-9
J gene: TRBJ2-2
D gene: .
CDR3 DNA: TGTTCCAGCAGCTTAGGAGGCAGGGATAGAACCGGGGAGCTGTTTTTT
CDR3 protein: CSSSLGGRDRTGELFF